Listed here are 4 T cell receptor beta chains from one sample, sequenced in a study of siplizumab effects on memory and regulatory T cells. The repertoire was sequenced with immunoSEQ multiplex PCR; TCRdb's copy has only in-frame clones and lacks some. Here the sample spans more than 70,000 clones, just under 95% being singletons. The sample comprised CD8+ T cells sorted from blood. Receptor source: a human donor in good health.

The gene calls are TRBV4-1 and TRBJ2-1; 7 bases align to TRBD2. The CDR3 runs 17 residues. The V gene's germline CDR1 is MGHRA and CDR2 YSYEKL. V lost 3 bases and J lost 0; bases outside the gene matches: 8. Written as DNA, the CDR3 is TGCGCCAGCAGCCAGTCACTAGCGTCGACCTCCTACAATGAGCAGTTCTTC. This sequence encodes CASSQSLASTSYNEQFF.

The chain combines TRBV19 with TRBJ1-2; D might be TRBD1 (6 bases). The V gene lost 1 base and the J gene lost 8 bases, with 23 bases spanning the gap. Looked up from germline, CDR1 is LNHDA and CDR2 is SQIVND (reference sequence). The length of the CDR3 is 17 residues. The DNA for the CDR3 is TGTGCCAGTAGTATAGGGCTTTCGAGACAGGCATGGGGAGGCTACACCTTC. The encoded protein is CASSIGLSRQAWGGYTF.

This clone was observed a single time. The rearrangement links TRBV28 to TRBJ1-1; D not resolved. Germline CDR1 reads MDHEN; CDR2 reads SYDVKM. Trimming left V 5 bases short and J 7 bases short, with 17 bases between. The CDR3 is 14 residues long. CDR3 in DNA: TGTGCCAGCAGTCCTGGAGGATACGGATATGAAGCTTTCTTT. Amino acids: CASSPGGYGYEAFF.

In nucleotides, the CDR3 is TGTGCCAGCACGGACAGGGCCTACGAGCAGTACTTC. It encodes CASTDRAYEQYF. The chain combines TRBV6-6 with TRBJ2-7; 8 bases agree with TRBD1. The junction had 1 base not matched to a gene; V was cut back by 7 bases and J by 2 bases. The CDR3 spans 12 residues. Germline CDR1 is MNHNY and CDR2 is SVGAGI (reference sequence).